This entry concerns a single T cell receptor beta chain. These data come from a study of blood T cell repertoires in COVID-19. V was cut by 0 bases and J by 0 bases, with 9 bases left in between. Germline V lookup: CDR1 MNHEY, CDR2 SVGAGI. The CDR3 is 16 amino acids. The data were produced by immunoSEQ multiplex PCR, yet TCRdb's version contains in-frame clones alone and is incomplete. Of about 140,000 clones in the sample, 85% are singletons; the top ten hold 2.5% to 3%. Specimen: peripheral blood. The rearrangement links TRBV6-5 to TRBJ1-3; D not certain. The TCR sequence derives from a man in his forties or fifties with acute or convalescent COVID-19. CDR3 DNA: TGTGCCAGCAGTTACTCTACCAGAATCTCTGGAAACACCATATATTTT. It is translated as CASSYSTRISGNTIYF.